This T cell receptor (beta chain) derives from a study of blood T cells in healthy people across ages. Using a J-beta primer mix together with a sample-barcoded 5' primer, a second PCR was run for roughly 6 to 12 cycles. All cDNA molecules were each tagged by a template-switch adaptor with 12 random nucleotides. A single record per CDR3 protein comes from TCRdb applying MiXCR to the 5' RACE reads. The data contain about 1,000,000 distinct CDR3 sequences, 45% of them singletons. J lost 4 bases, V lost 6 bases, and 7 bases had no gene match. The CDR3 extends over 14 amino acids. Germline V gene data show CDR1 as SNHLY and CDR2 as FYNNEI.

Sequenced: blood. The sequence derives from an older woman in good health. The chain recombines TRBV2 with TRBJ1-1; 8 nucleotides agree with TRBD1. CDR3 DNA: TGTGCCAGCAGAACAGGGGGTCTAAGCACTGAAGCTTTCTTT. This gives the protein CASRTGGLSTEAFF.